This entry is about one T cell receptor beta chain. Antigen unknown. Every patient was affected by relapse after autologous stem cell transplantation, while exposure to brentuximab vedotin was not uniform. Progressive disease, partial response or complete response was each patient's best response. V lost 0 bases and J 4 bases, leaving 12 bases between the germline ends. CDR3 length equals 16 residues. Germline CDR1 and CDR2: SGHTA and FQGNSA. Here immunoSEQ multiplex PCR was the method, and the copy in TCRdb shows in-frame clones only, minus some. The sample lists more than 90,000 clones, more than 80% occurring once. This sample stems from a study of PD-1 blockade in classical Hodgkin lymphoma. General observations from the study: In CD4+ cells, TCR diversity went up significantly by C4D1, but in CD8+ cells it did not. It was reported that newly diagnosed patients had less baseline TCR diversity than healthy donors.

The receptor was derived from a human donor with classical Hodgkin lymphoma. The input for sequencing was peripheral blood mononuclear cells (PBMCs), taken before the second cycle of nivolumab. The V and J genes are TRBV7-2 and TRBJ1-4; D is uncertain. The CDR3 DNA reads TGTGCCAGCAGCTTAGCAAGGGTGTTGAATAATGAAAAACTGTTTTTT. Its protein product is CASSLARVLNNEKLFF.